The 23 T cell receptor beta chains below come from one sample, sequenced in a study of tumor and adjacent non-tumor tissue in lung cancer. The template was RNA from unsorted bulk tissue. More than 3 cm separated this lung sample from the edge of the tumor. Three rounds of nested PCR, following a modified ARM-PCR protocol, produced the TCRbeta library. TCRdb passed the multiplex PCR reads through MiXCR, listing each CDR3 protein once. In the table there are 77,000 or so distinct CDR3 sequences, just over 75% of which are singletons. The sequencing input was distant non-tumor lung tissue. The receptors originated from a man aged 65 to 79 with non-small cell lung cancer.

This chain links TRBV11-2 with TRBJ2-1; 10 bases are shared with TRBD1. Looked up from germline, CDR1 is SGHAT and CDR2 is FQNNGV. The CDR3 length is 16 residues. V lost 7 bases, J lost 6 bases, and 12 bases stayed unmatched. This CDR3 is CASNSLGTGDINEQFF. The CDR3 nucleotides read TGTGCCAGCAACTCGCTCGGGACAGGGGATATCAATGAGCAGTTCTTC.

This clonotype turned up a few times. The junction and the germline gene differ at one end; a read error may be behind it. The rearrangement joins TRBV4-3 to TRBJ2-1; no definite D call. The germline gives CDR1 LGHNA, CDR2 YSLEER. The CDR3 has 16 residues. The CDR3, as DNA: TGCGCCAGTAGCCAAGGACCCTACCGCTCCTGCAATGAGCAGTTCTTC. Its protein product is CASSQGPYRSCNEQFF.

This clonotype was counted a few times. V gene TRBV18 combines with J gene TRBJ1-1, with D perhaps TRBD1 (5 bases). The CDR3 contains 14 residues. The germline gives CDR1 KGHSH, CDR2 LQKENI. V lost 3 bases and J 4 bases, leaving 12 bases between the germline ends. CDR3 coding DNA: TGTGCCAGCTCACCGCGGGGGGGTGGCACTGAAGCTTTCTTT. Translation gives CASSPRGGGTEAFF.

As for this clonotype: At one boundary the junction diverges from the germline segment, which might be a read error. The J gene is TRBJ1-3, the V gene TRBV29-1; D unresolved. Germline loops: CDR1 SQVTM, CDR2 ANQGSEA. The CDR3 consists of 14 residues. This chain's CDR3 is CIVEDGSDLNTIYF. CDR3 DNA: TGCATCGTTGAAGATGGGTCAGATTTGAACACTATATATTTT.

In regard to this clonotype: The junction departs from germline at one end; a sequencing error may be responsible. The chain is built from TRBV11-2 and TRBJ1-1; D not resolved. The CDR3 is made up of 15 amino acids. Germline V gene lookup returns CDR1 SGHAT and CDR2 FQNNGV. In nucleotides, the CDR3 is TGTGCCAGCGGCTTCGCCAATCCAAGGAACAATGAAGCTTTCTTT. Protein product: CASGFANPRNNEAFF.

This sequence joins TRBV20-1 and TRBJ1-6, with TRBD1 matching 9 bases. The germline V gene encodes CDR1 DFQATT and CDR2 SNEGSKA (reference sequence). The CDR3 contains 14 residues. V lost 6 bases to trimming and J lost 9 bases; unmatched junction nucleotides: 9. The CDR3: CSASSTGGGSPLHF. CDR3 DNA sequence: TGCAGTGCCTCGTCGACAGGGGGGGGTTCACCCCTCCACTTT.

A word on this clonotype: Sequence at one end of the junction differs from germline and may be a read error. This chain joins TRBV4-3 and TRBJ2-6; the match to TRBD1 covers 7 bases. The CDR3 runs 16 residues. CDR1 is LGHNA, CDR2 YSLEER, per germline. Here the CDR3 reads CASSPSQGSGANVLAF. CDR3 in DNA: TGCGCCAGCAGCCCCTCACAGGGGTCTGGGGCTAACGTCCTGGCTTTC.

The genes are TRBV28 and TRBJ1-2; D is unresolved. The CDR3 totals 11 residues. V was clipped by 5 bases and J by 10 bases, with 11 bases between them. Per the germline V gene, CDR1 is MDHEN and CDR2 is SYDVKM. The CDR3 bases are TGTGCCAGCAGTGGAGGATTAGACTACACCTTC. Translation: CASSGGLDYTF.

About this clonotype itself: The junction shows a germline mismatch at one end, possibly a read error. V usage is TRBV20-1 and J usage is TRBJ1-2, with D uncertain. The germline CDR1 and CDR2 sequences are DFQATT and SNEGSKA (reference sequence). The CDR3 covers 13 residues. The CDR3 DNA reads as TGCAGTGATAGAGATTCTGGGTTAAAGGGCTACACCTTC. This sequence encodes CSDRDSGLKGYTF.

The chain combines TRBV11-2 with TRBJ2-2; 7 bases fit TRBD1. CDR3 length equals 16 residues. With 10 bases clipped from V and 6 bases from J, the junction kept 17 bases outside the gene matches. Germline CDR1 and CDR2: SGHAT and FQNNGV. CDR3 in amino acids: CAICVVDTGVAGELFF. CDR3 DNA sequence: TGTGCCATCTGCGTAGTGGACACAGGGGTTGCCGGGGAGCTGTTTTTT.

This clonotype came up a few times. With a much larger clone just one base away, this may be a read error. The chain recombines TRBV6-5 with TRBJ1-1; a weak D match, TRBD1 (5 bases). The V gene's germline CDR1 is MNHEY and CDR2 SVGAGI. Trimming pared 10 bases from V and 3 bases from J, leaving 24 bases between. The CDR3 has 16 amino acids. CDR3 DNA sequence: TGTGCCATCAGACCTGATATGGGACTTGGGGACACTGAAGCTTTCTTT. Amino acid sequence: CAIRPDMGLGDTEAFF.

This CDR3 reads CAWSGHRAEEGYTF. CDR3 DNA sequence: TGTGCCTGGAGCGGGCACAGGGCTGAGGAGGGCTACACCTTC. V is TRBV30 and J is TRBJ1-2; D is possibly TRBD1 (6 bases). Germline lookup yields CDR1 GTSNPN and CDR2 SVGIG (reference sequence). V lost 3 bases and J lost 8, with 19 bases in between. The CDR3 has 14 residues.

This clonotype was seen once. A clone one base away is much larger, so this may be a read error. V is TRBV5-6 and J is TRBJ1-2; D unclear. This CDR3 is built from 16 residues. In germline, CDR1 is SGHDT, CDR2 YYEEEE. V shed 4 bases and J shed 3 bases, with 19 bases lying between them. The CDR3 DNA follows: TGTGCCAGCAGCCACGACGGAGAGGGCGGTGACTATGGCTACACCTTC. This gives the protein CASSHDGEGGDYGYTF.

V and J are TRBV10-2 and TRBJ2-3; D is uncertain. The CDR3 sequence is 15 residues long. Germline V lookup: CDR1 WSHSY, CDR2 SAAADI. Trimming shortened V by 8 bases and J by 2 bases, and 17 bases separated the two germline ends. CDR3: CASCESDGNTDTQYF. The CDR3 nucleotides are TGCGCCAGCTGCGAGAGCGATGGGAACACAGATACGCAGTATTTT.

Comment on this clonotype: One end of the junction varies from germline; a read error may be responsible. V gene TRBV4-1 combines with J gene TRBJ2-1; unclear D gene. Per germline, CDR1 MGHRA and CDR2 YSYEKL. This CDR3 is built from 14 residues. CDR3 loop: CASSKAQSYIEQFF. CDR3 sequence (DNA): TGCGCCAGCAGCAAGGCCCAATCCTACATTGAGCAGTTCTTC.

Worth noting for this clonotype: Compared with germline, one end of the junction differs, possibly owing to a read error. This chain joins TRBV11-1 and TRBJ2-5; tentatively, D is TRBD1 (6 bases). CDR1 is SGHAT and CDR2 is FQDESV in the germline V gene (reference sequence). The CDR3 is 13 amino acids. The CDR3 DNA follows: TGTGCCAATGCGTCAGGGGTATCGGAGACCGAGTACTTC. This translates into CANASGVSETEYF.

For this clonotype: One junction end does not reproduce the germline sequence, and a read error may be involved. J is TRBJ1-1 and V is TRBV6-6; the D gene is possibly TRBD1 (5 bases). This CDR3 has 13 residues. Germline CDR1 is MNHNY and CDR2 is SVGAGI (reference sequence). CDR3 loop: CASRDRINIEAFF. DNA for the CDR3: TGTGCCAGCAGAGACAGAATAAACATTGAAGCTTTCTTT.

The chain couples TRBV6-2 or TRBV6-3 to TRBJ2-2; the D is unclear. The CDR3 is made up of 13 amino acids. The germline V gene encodes CDR1 MNHEY and CDR2 SVGEGT. V was pared by 6 bases and J by 2 bases, with 7 bases between. CDR3 in amino acids: CASSRHNTGELFF. The CDR3 DNA is TGTGCCAGCAGCAGACATAACACCGGGGAGCTGTTTTTT.

This clonotype was seen only a few times. V gene TRBV7-8 combines with J gene TRBJ1-5, with a tentative D call TRBD1 (5 bases). The V gene lost 4 bases and the J gene lost 3 bases, with 10 bases spanning the gap. The CDR3 runs 14 residues. Germline V gives CDR1 SGHVS, CDR2 FQNEAQ. For the CDR3, the DNA is TGTGCCAGCAGCTACGGGACCCTCAATCAGCCCCAGCATTTT. This codes for CASSYGTLNQPQHF.

The chain recombines TRBV6-2 or TRBV6-3 with TRBJ2-7, with TRBD2 identical over 7 bases. Germline CDR1 reads MNHEY; CDR2 reads SVGEGT. With V trimmed by 10 bases and J by 1 base, 13 bases remained unmatched. The CDR3 extends over 15 amino acids. CDR3 in amino acids: CANTEAGEGSYEQYF. Written as DNA, the CDR3 is TGTGCCAACACCGAGGCTGGGGAGGGTTCCTACGAGCAGTACTTC.

The J gene is TRBJ1-2, the V gene TRBV29-1; D gene unclear. The germline V gene encodes CDR1 SQVTM and CDR2 ANQGSEA. The CDR3 extends over 13 amino acids. The V and J ends lost 5 bases and 13 bases respectively, with 23 bases between them. The CDR3 spells CSVLQTGSYGCTF. In DNA form, the CDR3 reads TGCAGCGTTCTCCAGACGGGATCCTATGGTTGCACCTTC.

In this sample, this clonotype turned up once. The CDR3 does not end in the conserved phenylalanine or tryptophan, so this is likely a read error. Because the CDR3's place on the DNA is in doubt, the DNA is left out and the CDR3 is given as listed by TCRdb. The chain carries TRBV28 and TRBJ1-5; TRBD1 is taken as the D call from the table, unchecked against the DNA. The CDR3 spans 15 amino acids, including both terminal residues. The germline gives CDR1 MDHEN, CDR2 SYDVKM. The CDR3 spells CASSPSTGGNQPQLL.

Note on this clonotype: The conserved phenylalanine or tryptophan normally closing the CDR3 is absent here, so this likely arose from a read error. The V call is TRBV5-6, the J call TRBJ2-7, with 8 bases that match TRBD1. The CDR3 has 16 residues. From germline, CDR1 is SGHDT and CDR2 YYEEEE. The CDR3 reads CASSSVVRDRSYEQYI. In DNA, the CDR3 is TGTGCCAGCAGCTCCGTTGTCCGGGACAGGAGCTACGAACAGTACATC.